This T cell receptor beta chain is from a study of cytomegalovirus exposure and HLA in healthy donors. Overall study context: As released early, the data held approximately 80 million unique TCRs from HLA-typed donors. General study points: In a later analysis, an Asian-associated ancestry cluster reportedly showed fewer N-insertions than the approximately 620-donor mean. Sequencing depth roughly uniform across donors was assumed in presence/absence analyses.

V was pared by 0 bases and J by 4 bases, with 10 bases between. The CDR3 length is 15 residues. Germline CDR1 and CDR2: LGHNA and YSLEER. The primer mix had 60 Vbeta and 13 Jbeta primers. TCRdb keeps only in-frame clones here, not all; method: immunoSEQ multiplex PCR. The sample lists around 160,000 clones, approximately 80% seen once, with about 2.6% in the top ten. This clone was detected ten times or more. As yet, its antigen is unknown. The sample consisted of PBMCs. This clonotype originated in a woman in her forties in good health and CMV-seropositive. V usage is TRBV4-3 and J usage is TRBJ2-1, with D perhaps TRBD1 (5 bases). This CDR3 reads CASSQDWGPYNEQFF. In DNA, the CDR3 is TGCGCCAGCAGCCAAGATTGGGGCCCTTACAATGAGCAGTTCTTC.